What follows describes a single TCR beta chain. What it recognizes is unknown. This table comes from immunoSEQ multiplex PCR, and its TCRdb copy is limited to in-frame clones, with some not included. The sample consists of 77,000 or so clones, about nine tenths of them appearing once. The data stem from a study of T cell responses to AZD1222 COVID-19 vaccine. Study-level findings and limits: No day 14 peak samples; only post-peak repertoires were characterized.

This specimen was peripheral blood, taken 28 days after the second AZD1222 dose. The source is an adult who received the AZD1222 COVID-19 vaccine.

DNA for the CDR3: TGTGCCAGCAGTCCGCTAAAGGGTAGCGGTACAAACACCATATATTTT. Translating gives CASSPLKGSGTNTIYF. The J gene is TRBJ1-3, the V gene TRBV2; D call uncertain. Trimming pared 5 bases from V and 6 bases from J, leaving 20 bases between. This CDR3 spans 16 amino acids. Germline V gene lookup returns CDR1 SNHLY and CDR2 FYNNEI.